The 13 T cell receptor beta chains reported below all come from one sample, sequenced in a study of technical replicates of blood from several donors. Assay used: immunoSEQ multiplex PCR; TCRdb lists only in-frame clones, some missing. Altogether roughly 80,000 clones are present, 89% being singletons, with the ten largest covering approximately 0.41%. Source material: T cells isolated from PBMCs. The receptors were sampled from a human donor in good health.

This chain's CDR3 is CASSSGTVQETQYF. The CDR3 DNA follows: TGTGCCAGCAGTTCGGGGACAGTGCAAGAGACCCAGTACTTC. The gene calls are TRBV6-1 and TRBJ2-5, with 7 bases lining up with TRBD1. V lost 5 bases to trimming and J lost 2 bases; unmatched junction nucleotides: 5. The CDR3 is 14 residues long. Germline V gives CDR1 MNHNS, CDR2 SASEGT.

The chain joins TRBV11-2 to TRBJ2-2, with TRBD2 matching over 14 bases. V was clipped by 5 bases and J by 5 bases; unmatched bases: 7. Germline-derived CDR1 and CDR2 are SGHAT and FQNNGV. The CDR3 spans 17 residues. The DNA of the CDR3 is TGTGCCAGCAGCCGCGGGACTAGCGGGAGAAGAACCGGGGAGCTGTTTTTT. It is translated as CASSRGTSGRRTGELFF.

V usage is TRBV28 and J usage is TRBJ2-3; D may be TRBD2 (5 bases). V lost 6 bases, J lost 2 bases, and 15 bases lay in between. Germline V gene sequence: CDR1 MDHEN, CDR2 SYDVKM. The CDR3 is made up of 15 amino acids. CDR3 DNA sequence: TGTGCCAGCAGATCTACAGCGGAGCCCACAGATACGCAGTATTTT. Protein sequence: CASRSTAEPTDTQYF.

The chain uses TRBV2 and TRBJ1-2; 12 nucleotides match TRBD1. This CDR3 spans 13 amino acids. Germline-derived CDR1 and CDR2 are SNHLY and FYNNEI. With 6 bases clipped from V and 6 bases from J, the junction kept 2 bases outside the gene matches. For the CDR3, the DNA is TGTGCCAGCAGGGGACAGGGGGCAGATGGCTACACCTTC. It codes for CASRGQGADGYTF. The full variable domain, in which reference TRBV2 and TRBJ1-2 provide the parts outside the CDR3, is EPEVTQTPSHQVTQMGQEVILRCVPISNHLYFYWYRQILGQKVEFLVSFYNNEISEKSEIFDDQFSVERPDGSNFTLKIRSTKLEDSAMYFCASRGQGADGYTFGSGTRLTVV.

V gene TRBV19 combines with J gene TRBJ2-1; 7 bases agree with TRBD2. After removal of 4 bases from V and 2 bases from J, the junction contained 8 bases not matched to a gene. This CDR3 spans 16 amino acids. From germline, CDR1 is LNHDA and CDR2 SQIVND (reference sequence). The CDR3 coding sequence is TGTGCCAGTAGTAGGGGACTAACTCCTACCTACAATGAGCAGTTCTTC. It codes for CASSRGLTPTYNEQFF.

V gene TRBV9 combines with J gene TRBJ2-3; a possible D gene is TRBD1 (6 bases). The CDR3 spans 15 residues. The germline V gene encodes CDR1 SGDLS and CDR2 YYNGEE. With 0 bases removed from V and 2 bases from J, the gap between germline ends came to 10 bases. The CDR3 sequence is CASSVAGATTDTQYF. As DNA, the CDR3 is TGTGCCAGCAGCGTAGCAGGGGCTACCACAGATACGCAGTATTTT.

V usage is TRBV5-1 and J usage is TRBJ1-2; 7 positions agree with TRBD1. Germline-derived CDR1 and CDR2 are SGHRS and YFSETQ. With V trimmed by 4 bases and J by 6 bases, 6 bases remained unmatched. The CDR3 length is 13 residues. The CDR3 region is CASSNGQDNGYTF. The DNA of the CDR3 is TGCGCCAGCAGCAACGGACAGGACAATGGCTACACCTTC. The variable domain in full, completed from reference TRBV5-1 and TRBJ1-2, reads KAGVTQTPRYLIKTRGQQVTLSCSPISGHRSVSWYQQTPGQGLQFLFEYFSETQRNKGNFPGRFSGRQFSNSRSEMNVSTLELGDSALYLCASSNGQDNGYTFGSGTRLTVV.

Only a few counts were recorded for this clone. V and J are TRBV15 and TRBJ2-7; TRBD2 matches 12 bases. V lost 2 bases and J lost 0; bases outside the gene matches: 11. Germline CDR1 is LNHNV and CDR2 is YYDKDF (reference sequence). The CDR3 is 19 residues long. This CDR3 is CATSRRGTSGRSSSYEQYF. The CDR3 bases are TGTGCCACCAGCAGACGTGGGACTAGCGGGCGTTCTTCCTCCTACGAGCAGTACTTC.

The V gene is TRBV9, the J gene TRBJ2-1, with TRBD2 matching over 9 bases. Germline trimming cut 0 bases from V and 8 bases from J; bases unmatched to any gene: 6. Per germline, CDR1 SGDLS and CDR2 YYNGEE. This CDR3 has 15 residues. The CDR3 DNA follows: TGTGCCAGCAGCGTAGATGCGGGAGGGCCTTATGAGCAGTTCTTC. Its protein product is CASSVDAGGPYEQFF.

The genes are TRBV19 and TRBJ1-2, with TRBD1 matching over 10 bases. After removal of 1 base from V and 7 bases from J, the junction contained 3 bases not matched to a gene. Germline V CDR1 and CDR2: LNHDA, SQIVND (reference sequence). This CDR3 has 14 residues. The CDR3 loop is CASSIGTGGSGYTF. The DNA of the CDR3 is TGTGCCAGTAGTATAGGGACAGGGGGAAGTGGCTACACCTTC.

The chain combines TRBV11-2 with TRBJ2-2, with 8 nucleotides matching TRBD1. CDR1 and CDR2 from the germline V gene are SGHAT and FQNNGV. Trimming at V came to 5 bases and at J to 6 bases, leaving 5 bases not matched to a gene. The CDR3 has 14 amino acids. The CDR3 loop reads CASSRTQGAGELFF. The DNA for the CDR3 is TGTGCCAGCAGCCGAACACAGGGGGCCGGGGAGCTGTTTTTT. The full variable domain, in which reference TRBV11-2 and TRBJ2-2 provide the parts outside the CDR3, is EAGVAQSPRYKIIEKRQSVAFWCNPISGHATLYWYQQILGQGPKLLIQFQNNGVVDDSQLPKDRFSAERLKGVDSTLKIQPAKLEDSAVYLCASSRTQGAGELFFGEGSRLTVL.

The V and J genes are TRBV30 and TRBJ2-3; D remains unclear. Germline CDR1 is GTSNPN and CDR2 is SVGIG (reference sequence). Trimming removed 2 bases at V and 2 bases at J, with 8 bases between. The CDR3 has 13 amino acids. The CDR3 coding sequence is TGTGCCTGGAGTCCCCTGGCCACAGATACGCAGTATTTT. This encodes CAWSPLATDTQYF.

The V call is TRBV6-5, the J call TRBJ2-7; D may be TRBD2 (5 bases). In germline, CDR1 is MNHEY, CDR2 SVGAGI. The CDR3 covers 14 residues. Trimming pared 2 bases from V and 3 bases from J, leaving 11 bases between. The CDR3 bases are TGTGCCAGCAGTTACGGCGGACTGCTCTACGAGCAGTACTTC. Its protein is CASSYGGLLYEQYF.